This T cell receptor beta chain was identified in a study of shared clonotypes between healthy human individuals (dated by TCRdb to the early 2020s). Regarding the research as a whole: A few men and a couple of women, aged 18 to 49 years, made up the cohort. Per donor, three plates each were used for CD4 naive and CD4 memory, two for CD8 naive, and one for CD8 memory. Blood TCR repertoires of roughly 5 healthy adults were deeply sequenced to estimate repertoire size and the extent of clonotype sharing between individuals. Libraries were prepared and TCR repertoires were sequenced by different laboratories using diverse techniques, in order to increase sequencing depth and limit assay-specific biases. Between about 0.9 and 8.9 billion PBMCs per donor were obtained by leukapheresis. The paper as a whole reports these results and caveats: Sampling was restricted to blood, and TCR repertoires in tissue are likely to differ from TCR repertoires in blood. Naive subsets generally had larger estimated clonotype richness than memory subsets. The genetic and exposure-history diversity represented was limited by the small number of donors. Across a handful of donors, roughly 5.1% of naive CD4, 3% to 3.5% of naive CD8, about 2% of memory CD4, and approximately 0.42% of memory CD8 clonotypes were shared. Clonotypes shared by all four sorted-subset donors showed higher generation probabilities than non-shared clonotypes. Even with the large sequencing depth, rarefaction of the sorted-subset datasets indicated that sequencing was incomplete. Pairwise subsampling led to the expectation that sequencing depth would affect the degree of clonotype sharing among donors.

Healthy HIV-negative adults with no recently reported acute infections or vaccinations were included as donors. Every donor was a Caucasian adult residing in Nashville, Tennessee, USA. CD4+ T cells were enriched through magnetic negative selection, after which naive cells were positively selected on CD45RA and the remaining negative fraction served as the memory subset. After blood collection by leukapheresis, PBMCs were isolated using Ficoll-Histopaque density gradient centrifugation and then cryopreserved in the vapor phase of liquid nitrogen. Analytical flow cytometry was used to check the purity and quantity of every magnetically sorted T cell population. Each sorted fraction had its genomic DNA isolated and then quantified by UV absorbance on a Nanodrop 2000c. For this clone: Its antigen is still unknown. Base qualities are not at hand, and no much larger clone is one base apart.

TCR CDR3 regions were amplified from genomic DNA by multiplex PCR using the deep immunoSEQ assay. Extracted genomic DNA from each cell subset was spread evenly across all wells of several immunoSEQ 96-well plates, with each plate serving as a replicate. For sorted subsets, about 200 ng genomic DNA, equal to tens of thousands of T cell genomes, was loaded into each replicate PCR. Purified libraries were quantified with a Qubit 3.0 fluorometer, sized on a Bioanalyzer 2100, and re-quantified with the KAPA Library Quantification kit. Every immunoSEQ 96-well plate was sequenced on a dedicated single-read 150-cycle Illumina NextSeq 550 flow cell. In the source study's methods: Because only junctional sequences without quality scores were contained in the immunoSEQ output, filtering matching that applied to full-length reads could not be performed. Sequences were annotated with PyIR, a Python wrapper for IgBLAST v1.9, using IMGT germline references to assign V/J genes and CDR3. Reads were removed for weak V/J assignments (E-value above 1e-6), missing CDR3, stop codons, out-of-frame junctions, or ambiguous translated residues. A V3J clonotype was defined by an identical inferred V gene, J gene, and CDR3 amino acid sequence. To compute the percentage overlap between repertoires, the number of shared unique clonotypes was divided by the size of the smaller repertoire. Repertoire richness was assessed with RTK rarefaction, the Chao1 estimator, and Recon v2.1 estimates of unobserved clonotypes. OLGA was used to compute generation probabilities for all TCRbeta clonotypes that the gDNA method yielded from a few donors. This immuneACCESS table, as held by TCRdb, lists in-frame sequences with V and J called but not all clones. Of the missing ones, under half trace to an unresolved V gene in checked studies; the others have no known cause. V and J calls and clone size are as listed in that table; D and trimming were resolved from the DNA. This sample lists about 2.3 million clones; approximately 95% were detected once. 0.39% of the sample comes from the top ten.

Sequencing input: naive CD4+ T cells from PBMCs. This sample's cell subset or site label indicates: CD45RA+ positively selected. The receptor comes from a man between 18 and 29 years old in good health. Some clones in this sample may be carry-over from other donors' samples.

The base sequence is TGTGCCAGCAGCTTACCTACAGAGACCCAGTACTTC. This codes for CASSLPTETQYF. The chain is encoded by TRBV7-9 joined to TRBJ2-5; the D gene identity is not certain. V loses 2 bases of germline sequence and J loses 4 bases, and the interval between the two ends is 5 bases. The CDR3, from cysteine to phenylalanine, totals 12 residues. The read is trimmed to its CDR3 DNA, 36 bases read in frame from base 1. The germline V gene (reference sequence) yields SEHNR for CDR1 and FQNEAQ for CDR2.